This TCR beta chain was observed in a study of cytomegalovirus exposure and HLA in healthy donors (dated by TCRdb to about 2017). A note on the overall study: According to an earlier analysis of a few hundred of the donors, some 180 million T cells yielded 90 million to 140 million unique TCR beta sequences and about 300 Gb of sequence data. An early release that covered about 600 HLA-typed donors contained approximately 290 gigabases of sequencing data and about 93 million unique TCR sequences. The genetic ancestry cluster associated with self-reported Caucasian donors included 81% of the approximately 430 genotyped donors. The study aimed to test whether cataloging public T cell receptors could reveal signatures of past pathogen exposure. The T cell repertoires of around 730 subjects were profiled by immunosequencing and related to cytomegalovirus serostatus. A separate validation cohort of roughly 110 different subjects was used in addition to the roughly 670-subject first cohort. To predict cytomegalovirus infection status, the study brought together high-throughput TCR immunosequencing, statistical association of individual TCRs with disease status, and machine learning. A later analysis re-examined previously published TCR beta repertoires from hundreds of donors and added high-resolution HLA genotyping to investigate patterns of TCR occurrence. Rather than using new phenotypic data, the later analysis identified candidate immune exposures from TCR beta sequences and from how often those sequences occurred across donors. An earlier analysis of 587 of the donors used high-throughput TCR beta sequencing to judge whether each TCR beta V gene segment behaved as functional or pseudogenic. Donor age, sex, ethnicity and CMV serostatus were collected together with the repertoire data. In a later genetic analysis, genome-wide SNP genotypes for about three fifths of the roughly 670 donors were used, and that subset was treated as a discovery cohort. All discovery cohort repertoires had been generated on a single sequencing platform. Both class I and class II loci were covered by HLA typing, at four-digit resolution. The number of donors typed differed by locus, with roughly 620-630 for A, B, C, DRB1 and DQB1, around 520 for DQA1, 600 to 610 for DPA1, and roughly 450 for DPB1. Roughly five DR-DQ haplotypes were handled as single units for association and clustering, since linkage in the cohort was strong. On average, roughly 200,000 unique TCR beta nucleotide sequences were sequenced per donor among a few hundred genotyped donors of the cohort, with roughly 18% of those sequences being non-productive.

Overall study outcomes, separate from this receptor: The authors suggested that the approach could potentially be extended to other disease states and immunological phenotypes. Some IMGT-functional V segments, including TRBV6-2 and TRBV6-3, could not be told apart with the 87-base-pair reads, so those segments were excluded. Linkage disequilibrium might explain the correlated functional status among segregating V segments, but an unknown experimental factor could not be excluded. The earlier analysis of 587 of the donors excluded approximately 17 rarely observed V segments, including chromosome 9 orphons, because counts were too low. Most CMV-associated TCR beta chains appeared to be HLA-restricted in a later analysis, and the HLA associations seemed to be driven largely by CMV exposure. Presence/absence analyses assumed roughly uniform sequencing depth across donors, an assumption that may not hold. Most TCR sequences were seen in very few donors, while some public TCRs were found in many individuals. The sequencing pipeline was judged likely to have produced a cluster of highly shared sequence variants as a technical artifact. A later genetic analysis associated a missense DCLRE1C variant with V-gene and J-gene trimming of TCR beta chains, and an independent cohort replicated the association. In a later genetic analysis, fewer N-insertions in productive TCRs were reported among donors in an Asian-associated ancestry cluster than the roughly 700-donor mean. Only TCR beta chains were sequenced in this cohort, and the absence of alpha or paired-chain data limited detectable features. HLA typing was unavailable for some donors at each locus, so association tests used only the typed subset. An earlier analysis of 450 to 750 of the donors showed that most TCR beta V segments appeared in productive rearrangements either about 87% or about 30% of the time, which broadly matched IMGT annotations. The study listed 150 to 200 TCR beta chains as associated with cytomegalovirus. A further reported finding was that TCR beta sequences accurately predicted the HLA-A and HLA-B alleles for most subjects in the first cohort. Several of the top co-occurrence clusters appeared to be linked to parvovirus B19, influenza, CMV and Epstein-Barr virus, according to a later analysis. In a later analysis, HLA-associated TCR beta chains were found to be more clonally expanded and to have lower generation probabilities than equally common non-associated chains. In a later analysis, the rate of TCR association differed among HLA loci, with DRB1 alleles having the most associated TCRs and HLA-C alleles having the fewest. In both the original and validation cohorts, the classifier was reported to diagnose cytomegalovirus status with high specificity and sensitivity. Specific HLA alleles were associated with some 15,000 TCR beta sequences at a false discovery rate of 0.05 in a later analysis. Strong co-occurrence of HLA alleles, especially DR and DQ, made assigning TCR associations to individual alleles difficult. In vitro tests confirmed that three of the cytomegalovirus-associated TCR beta chains recognize cytomegalovirus antigens. For the cohort, immune exposure information was limited to CMV serostatus.

With respect to this clone: Its antigen is currently not known. No much larger clone exists at a distance of one base, and base qualities are not known.

Sequences SGHTA (CDR1) and FQGTGA (CDR2) are obtained from the germline V gene. Trimming removed 3 bases from V and 4 bases from J; the gene matches leave 3 bases unexplained. CDR3 length: 14 amino acids, cysteine to phenylalanine. Only the CDR3 DNA is retained, 42 bases long and in frame from the first base. The cohort comprised around 700 healthy bone marrow donors. Cohort members were all nominally healthy when sampled, although unrecorded immune exposures were likely present. The donor was CMV seropositive and was included in the group of 289 seropositive cohort members. A peripheral blood sample was collected from each donor, and TCR beta sequencing was performed on peripheral blood mononuclear cells. The Qiagen DNeasy Blood Extraction Kit was used to extract genomic DNA from the blood cell samples. Library preparation used the immunoSEQ multiplex PCR assay. A mixture of 60 forward primers for TCR Vbeta segments and 13 reverse primers for TCR Jbeta segments was used in the multiplex PCR. A multiplex PCR assay on genomic DNA amplified the CDR3 region of rearranged TCR beta genes. The Illumina HiSeq System was used to sequence the amplified TCR beta libraries as 87-base-pair reads. Under the source paper's analysis protocol: A later analysis tallied about 77 million unique TCR beta chains across the approximately 670 repertoires, and some 12 million of those chains were shared by two or more donors. Raw reads were error-corrected and collapsed into unique sequences with a nearest-neighbor algorithm that merged closely related sequences to remove PCR and sequencing errors. To assign V, D and J gene segments, CDR3 sequences were aligned to IMGT reference sequences. Each retained sequence needed at least a six-nucleotide match to both a V gene segment and a J gene segment. A rearrangement was called productive if the CDR3 had no stop codons and remained in frame with V and J, and every other rearrangement was called non-productive. CDR3 was defined by IMGT convention, running from the second conserved V-encoded cysteine to the conserved J-encoded phenylalanine. The earlier analysis of a few hundred of the donors excluded sequences that lacked an unambiguous match to a single V gene segment. In an earlier analysis of 587 of the donors, V segments were called functional above 56.7% productive rearrangements and were called segregating when the between-donor standard deviation exceeded 5%. To diagnose cytomegalovirus status from the catalog of TCR beta chain sequences, a statistical classification framework was built. In a later analysis, V and J genes were assigned by comparing TCR nucleotide sequences against IMGT/GENE-DB human TR gene sequences. In a later analysis, CDR3 sequences and most-parsimonious VDJ recombination scenarios were assigned using the TCRdist pipeline. In a later analysis, each TCR beta chain was defined by its CDR3 amino acid sequence together with its V-gene family, and reads without a unique V-gene family were excluded. In a later analysis, nearly 600 highly shared, low-generation-probability nucleotide sequences were removed to address suspected cross-contamination and a sequencing artifact. A later analysis calculated a clonal expansion index for each public chain from normalized within-repertoire ranks of inferred template counts. Generation probabilities in a later analysis came from a VDJ recombination model fitted to out-of-frame rearrangements, and those results were checked against IGoR. In a later analysis, hypergeometric tests were used to score TCR-TCR, TCR-HLA and TCR-CMV co-occurrence, with a repertoire-size bias correction applied to TCR pairs. A later analysis estimated false discovery rates by permuting HLA or CMV assignments 20 times. In a later analysis, co-occurring TCRs were grouped with DBSCAN, and TCRdist sequence similarity was added when clustering was performed within HLA-allele-positive subsets. Repertoires with fewer than 30,000 or more than 120,000 public chains were left out of co-occurrence clustering, as were a handful of repertoires with anomalous nucleotide sharing. Entries here come from immuneACCESS through TCRdb and include only in-frame sequences with V and J called. Some clones fail to appear in such tables; in the studies checked, an unresolved V gene covers under half of the shortfall, and the cause of the remainder is unknown. Clone size and V and J calls were adopted from that table, with D and trimming inferred from the DNA. The sample records nearly 100,000 clones, approximately 9% of which are singletons. Roughly 4.7% of the sample is held by the ten biggest clonotypes.

This receptor was obtained from a middle-aged man in good health and CMV-seropositive. Material for sequencing was PBMCs. The chain joins TRBV7-3 to TRBJ1-2; 9 nucleotides in the junction match TRBD1. The CDR3 sequence is CASSLGQGSYGYTF. In nucleotides, the sequence is TGTGCCAGCAGCTTGGGACAGGGTAGCTATGGCTACACCTTC.